This TCR beta chain was retrieved from a study of CD8 T cells in ankylosing spondylitis. The study's findings and limits: Disease-associated clones were CD8+ and fairly uncommon in peripheral blood. Several of the motif variants were reported before in synovial fluid and blood from reactive arthritis. Characteristic, it appeared, of ankylosing spondylitis blood was a TCR beta motif of several highly homologous variants.

Trimming took off 5 bases at V and 8 bases at J, with 13 bases between the two ends. This CDR3 spans 13 amino acids. On this clonotype itself: Antigen: not known.

Researchers built TCR beta libraries using quantitative 5'-RACE with molecular barcodes. TCRdb redid the calling of the 5' RACE reads with MiXCR, one entry per CDR3 protein. This table has roughly 220,000 distinct CDR3 sequences, about 11% appearing once. Sequencing input: blood, either unsorted or a sorted T cell fraction (not recorded which). The chain couples TRBV12-3 or TRBV12-4 to TRBJ2-1; D possibly corresponds to TRBD2 (6 bases). The clonotype was recovered from a male donor with ankylosing spondylitis or in good health (not recorded which). CDR3 loop: CASSLASVDEQFF. The DNA of the CDR3 is TGTGCCAGCAGTCTTGCTAGCGTGGATGAGCAGTTCTTC.